The clone carrying this T cell receptor (beta chain) was counted a few times. The sample belongs to a study of blood T cells in healthy people across ages. With V trimmed by 11 bases and J by 2 bases, 20 bases remained unmatched. From germline, CDR1 is ENHRY and CDR2 SYGVKD. CDR3 length: 19 amino acids. Alongside a J-beta primer mix, a sample-barcoded 5' primer served in a second PCR lasting roughly 7 to 11 cycles. One entry per CDR3 protein results from TCRdb running MiXCR on the 5' RACE reads. The table lists roughly 930,000 distinct CDR3 sequences, 40% to 60% of them singletons. The rearrangement links TRBV10-3 to TRBJ2-3; TRBD2 matches 12 bases. This sequence originates from a man aged 25-40 years in good health. The material sequenced was blood. CDR3 sequence: CASRTSGVGDPFSTDTQYF. The CDR3, as DNA: TGTGCCTCACGGACTAGCGGGGTAGGGGACCCTTTTTCCACAGATACGCAGTATTTT.